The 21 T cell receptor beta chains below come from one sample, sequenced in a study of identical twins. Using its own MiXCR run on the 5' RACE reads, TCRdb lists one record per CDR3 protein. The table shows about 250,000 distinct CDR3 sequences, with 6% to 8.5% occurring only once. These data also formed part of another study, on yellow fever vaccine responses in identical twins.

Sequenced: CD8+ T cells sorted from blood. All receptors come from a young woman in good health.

The CDR3 here is CASSREWGDTEAFF. The CDR3 nucleotides are TGTGCCAGCAGCCGAGAGTGGGGGGACACTGAAGCTTTCTTT. This chain uses TRBV27 with TRBJ1-1; D possibly corresponds to TRBD1 (5 bases). Trimming left V 6 bases short and J 3 bases short, with 14 bases between. The V gene's germline CDR1 is MNHEY and CDR2 SMNVEV (reference sequence). The CDR3 loop spans 14 amino acids.

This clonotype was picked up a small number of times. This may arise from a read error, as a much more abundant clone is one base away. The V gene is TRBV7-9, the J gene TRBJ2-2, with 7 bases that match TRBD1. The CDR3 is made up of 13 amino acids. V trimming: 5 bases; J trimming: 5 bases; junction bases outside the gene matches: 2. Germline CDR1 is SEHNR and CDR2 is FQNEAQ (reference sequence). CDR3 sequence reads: CASSRQGTGELFF. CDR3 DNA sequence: TGTGCCAGCAGCCGACAGGGTACCGGGGAGCTGTTTTTT.

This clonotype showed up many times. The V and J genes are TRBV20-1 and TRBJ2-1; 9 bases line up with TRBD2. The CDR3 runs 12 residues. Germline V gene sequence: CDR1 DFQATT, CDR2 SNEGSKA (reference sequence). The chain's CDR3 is CRVAGDYNEQFF. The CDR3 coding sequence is TGCAGAGTAGCGGGGGACTACAATGAGCAGTTCTTC.

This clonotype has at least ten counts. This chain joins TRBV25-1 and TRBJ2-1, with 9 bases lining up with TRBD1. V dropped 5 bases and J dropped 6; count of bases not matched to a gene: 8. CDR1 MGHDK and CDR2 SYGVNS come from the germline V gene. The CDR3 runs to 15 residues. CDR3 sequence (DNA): TGTGCCAGCAGTTCCAACGGACAGGGGCGCAATGAGCAGTTCTTC. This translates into CASSSNGQGRNEQFF.

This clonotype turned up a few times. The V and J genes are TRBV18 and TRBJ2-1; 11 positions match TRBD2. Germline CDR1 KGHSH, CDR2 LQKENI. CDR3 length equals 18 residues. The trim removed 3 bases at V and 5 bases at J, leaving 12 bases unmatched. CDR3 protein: CASSPSGRAALGNNEQFF. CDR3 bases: TGTGCCAGCTCACCTAGCGGGAGGGCGGCGTTGGGGAACAATGAGCAGTTCTTC.

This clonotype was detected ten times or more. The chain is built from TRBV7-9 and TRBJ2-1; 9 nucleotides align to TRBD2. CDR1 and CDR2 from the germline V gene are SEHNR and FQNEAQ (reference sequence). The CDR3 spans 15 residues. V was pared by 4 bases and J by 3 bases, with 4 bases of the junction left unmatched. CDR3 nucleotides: TGTGCCAGCAGCTCGACTAGCGGAAGCTACAATGAGCAGTTCTTC. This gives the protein CASSSTSGSYNEQFF.

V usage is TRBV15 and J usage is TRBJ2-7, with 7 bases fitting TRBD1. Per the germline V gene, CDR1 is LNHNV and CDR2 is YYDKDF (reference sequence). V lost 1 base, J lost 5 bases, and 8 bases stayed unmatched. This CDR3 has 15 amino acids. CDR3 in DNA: TGTGCCACCAGCAGAGTTCGACAGGGTAAAGACGAGCAGTACTTC. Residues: CATSRVRQGKDEQYF.

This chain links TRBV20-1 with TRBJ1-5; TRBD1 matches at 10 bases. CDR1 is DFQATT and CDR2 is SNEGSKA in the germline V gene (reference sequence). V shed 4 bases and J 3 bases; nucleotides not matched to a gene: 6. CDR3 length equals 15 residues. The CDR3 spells CSATGTGDDNQPQHF. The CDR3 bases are TGCAGTGCTACCGGGACAGGGGATGACAATCAGCCCCAGCATTTT.

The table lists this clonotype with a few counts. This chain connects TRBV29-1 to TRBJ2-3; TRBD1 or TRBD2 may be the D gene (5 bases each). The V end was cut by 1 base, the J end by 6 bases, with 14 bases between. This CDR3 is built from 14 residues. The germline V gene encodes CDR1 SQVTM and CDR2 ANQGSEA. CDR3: CSVEGTPSGDTQYF. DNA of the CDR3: TGCAGCGTTGAAGGGACTCCCTCAGGGGATACGCAGTATTTT.

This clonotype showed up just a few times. The DNA for the CDR3 is TGTGCTAGTGGGCTCGGGGAGGGGAGCCCTAGGAATGAGCAGTTCTTC. It codes for CASGLGEGSPRNEQFF. The chain recombines TRBV12-5 with TRBJ2-1; TRBD2 agrees at 7 bases. The V and J ends lost 6 bases and 7 bases, in that order; junction bases with no gene match: 15. Germline CDR1 LGHNT, CDR2 FRNRAP. This CDR3 has 16 amino acids.

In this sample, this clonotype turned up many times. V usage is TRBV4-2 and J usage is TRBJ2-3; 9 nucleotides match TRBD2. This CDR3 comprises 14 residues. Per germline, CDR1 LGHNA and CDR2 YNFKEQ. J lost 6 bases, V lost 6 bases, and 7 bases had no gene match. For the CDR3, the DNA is TGTGCCAGCAGGGGCGGGGGGGCCGGGGATACGCAGTATTTT. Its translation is CASRGGGAGDTQYF.

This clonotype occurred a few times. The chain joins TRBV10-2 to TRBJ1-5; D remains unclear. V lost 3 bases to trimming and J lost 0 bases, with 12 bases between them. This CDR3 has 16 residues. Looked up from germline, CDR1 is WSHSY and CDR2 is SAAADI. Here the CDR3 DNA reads TGCGCCAGCAGTGAATTTGGGGAGTATAGCAATCAGCCCCAGCATTTT. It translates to CASSEFGEYSNQPQHF.

This CDR3 reads CASKEGTGLTYEQYF. CDR3 nucleotide sequence: TGTGCCAGCAAAGAAGGTACAGGACTCACCTACGAGCAGTACTTC. The genes are TRBV27 and TRBJ2-7; tentatively, D is TRBD1 or TRBD2 (5 bases each). Germline CDR1 MNHEY, CDR2 SMNVEV (reference sequence). The CDR3 is made up of 15 amino acids. The germline V and J ends were trimmed by 7 bases and 2 bases, with 18 bases remaining between them.

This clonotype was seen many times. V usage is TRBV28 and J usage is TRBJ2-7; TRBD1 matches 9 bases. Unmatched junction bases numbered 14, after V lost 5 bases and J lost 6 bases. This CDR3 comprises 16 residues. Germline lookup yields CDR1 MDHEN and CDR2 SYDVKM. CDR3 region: CASSLLSGTGLIEQYF. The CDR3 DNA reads TGTGCCAGCAGTCTACTATCCGGGACAGGGTTGATCGAGCAGTACTTC.

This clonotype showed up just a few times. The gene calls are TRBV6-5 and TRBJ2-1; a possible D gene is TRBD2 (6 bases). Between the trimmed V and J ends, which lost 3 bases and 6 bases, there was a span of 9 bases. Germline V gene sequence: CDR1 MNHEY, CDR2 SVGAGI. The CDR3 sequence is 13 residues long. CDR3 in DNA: TGTGCCAGCAGTTATGGGACTGCCAATGAGCAGTTCTTC. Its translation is CASSYGTANEQFF.

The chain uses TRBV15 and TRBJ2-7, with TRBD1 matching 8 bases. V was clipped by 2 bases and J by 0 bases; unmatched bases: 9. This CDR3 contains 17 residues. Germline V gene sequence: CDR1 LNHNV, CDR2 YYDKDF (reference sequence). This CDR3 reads CATSRSRTGLSSYEQYF. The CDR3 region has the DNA TGTGCCACCAGCAGATCGCGGACAGGGCTTTCCTCCTACGAGCAGTACTTC.

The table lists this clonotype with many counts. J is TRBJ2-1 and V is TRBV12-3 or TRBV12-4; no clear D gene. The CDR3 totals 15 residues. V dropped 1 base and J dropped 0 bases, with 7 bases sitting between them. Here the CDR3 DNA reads TGTGCCAGCAGTTTAGGCTCAAGCTCCTACAATGAGCAGTTCTTC. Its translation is CASSLGSSSYNEQFF.

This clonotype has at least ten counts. CDR3 nucleotide sequence: TGCGCCAGCAGCCCGGGCGTTTGGGACGAGCAGTACGTC. Translating it yields CASSPGVWDEQYV. The V and J genes are TRBV4-1 and TRBJ2-7; D remains unclear. The V and J ends lost 4 bases and 5 bases respectively, with 12 bases between them. Germline CDR1 and CDR2: MGHRA and YSYEKL. There are 13 residues in the CDR3.

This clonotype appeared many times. For the CDR3, the DNA is TGTGCCAGCAGCCCGGGGACAGGGACCTACGAGCAGTACGTC. Amino acids: CASSPGTGTYEQYV. This rearrangement joins TRBV9 to TRBJ2-7, with 9 bases aligning to TRBD1. The CDR3 length is 14 residues. CDR1 is SGDLS, CDR2 YYNGEE, per germline. With V trimmed by 4 bases and J by 2 bases, 4 bases remained unmatched.

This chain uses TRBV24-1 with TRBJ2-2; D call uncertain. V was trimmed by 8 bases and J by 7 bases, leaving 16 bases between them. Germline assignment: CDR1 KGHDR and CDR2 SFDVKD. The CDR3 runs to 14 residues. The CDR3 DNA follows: TGTGCCACCAAGGGCACAGTGTATAGCGGGGAGCTGTTTTTT. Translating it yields CATKGTVYSGELFF.

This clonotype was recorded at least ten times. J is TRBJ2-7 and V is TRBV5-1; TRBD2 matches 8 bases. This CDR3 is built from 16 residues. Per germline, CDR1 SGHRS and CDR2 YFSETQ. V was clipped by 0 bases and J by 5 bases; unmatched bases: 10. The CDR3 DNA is TGCGCCAGCAGCTTGGACCAAAGGACTAGCCGGGACGAGCAGTACTTC. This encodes CASSLDQRTSRDEQYF.